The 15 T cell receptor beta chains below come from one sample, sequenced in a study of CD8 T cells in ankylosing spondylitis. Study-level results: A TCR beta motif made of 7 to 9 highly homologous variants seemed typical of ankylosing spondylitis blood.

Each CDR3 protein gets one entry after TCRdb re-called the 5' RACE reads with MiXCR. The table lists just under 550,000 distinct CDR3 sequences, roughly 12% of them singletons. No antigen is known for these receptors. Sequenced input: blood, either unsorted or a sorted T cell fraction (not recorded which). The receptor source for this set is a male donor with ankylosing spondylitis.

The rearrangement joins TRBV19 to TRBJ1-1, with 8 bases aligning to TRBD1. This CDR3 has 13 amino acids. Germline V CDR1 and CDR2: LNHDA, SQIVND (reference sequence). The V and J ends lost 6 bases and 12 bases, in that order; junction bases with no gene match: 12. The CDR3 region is CASSQNRGIMTFF. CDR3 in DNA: TGTGCCAGTAGCCAGAACAGGGGGATCATGACTTTCTTT.

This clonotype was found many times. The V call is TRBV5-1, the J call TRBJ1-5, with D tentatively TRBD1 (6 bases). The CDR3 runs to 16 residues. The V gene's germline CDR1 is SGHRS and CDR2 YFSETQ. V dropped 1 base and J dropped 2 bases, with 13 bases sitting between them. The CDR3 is CASSLLGGTGNQPQHF. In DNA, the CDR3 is TGCGCCAGCAGCTTGCTAGGGGGAACGGGCAATCAGCCCCAGCATTTT.

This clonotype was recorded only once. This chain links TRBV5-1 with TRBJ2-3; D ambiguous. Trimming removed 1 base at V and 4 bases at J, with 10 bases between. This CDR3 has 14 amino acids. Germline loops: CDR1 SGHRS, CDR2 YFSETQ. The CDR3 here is CASSLLPSSDTQYF. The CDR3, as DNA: TGCGCCAGCAGCTTGCTTCCTAGTTCAGATACGCAGTATTTT.

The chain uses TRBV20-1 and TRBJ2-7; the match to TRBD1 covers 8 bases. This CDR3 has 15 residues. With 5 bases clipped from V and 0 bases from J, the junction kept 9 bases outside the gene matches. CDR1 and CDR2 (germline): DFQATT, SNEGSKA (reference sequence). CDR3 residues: CSADQRTGSSYEQYF. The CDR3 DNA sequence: TGCAGTGCTGACCAGAGGACAGGGAGCTCCTACGAGCAGTACTTC.

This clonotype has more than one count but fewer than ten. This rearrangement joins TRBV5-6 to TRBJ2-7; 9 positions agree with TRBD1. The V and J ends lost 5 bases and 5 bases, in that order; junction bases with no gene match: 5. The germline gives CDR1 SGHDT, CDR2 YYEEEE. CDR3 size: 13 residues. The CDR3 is CASSRTGDHEQYF. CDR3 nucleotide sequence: TGTGCCAGCAGTCGGACAGGGGACCACGAGCAGTACTTC.

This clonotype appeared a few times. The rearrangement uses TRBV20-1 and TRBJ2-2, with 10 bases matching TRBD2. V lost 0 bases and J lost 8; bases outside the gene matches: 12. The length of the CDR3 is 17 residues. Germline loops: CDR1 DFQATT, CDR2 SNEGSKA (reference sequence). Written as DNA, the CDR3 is TGCAGTGCTAGAGACCCTAGCGGGAGAGATCCGGAGGGGGAGCTGTTTTTT. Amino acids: CSARDPSGRDPEGELFF.

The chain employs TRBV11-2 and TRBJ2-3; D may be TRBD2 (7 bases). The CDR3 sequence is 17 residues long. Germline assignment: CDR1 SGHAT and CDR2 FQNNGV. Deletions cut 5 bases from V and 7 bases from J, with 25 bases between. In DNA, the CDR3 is TGTGCCAGCAGCCCCTCCGGGGGGCCAGGTGTGGTTCATACGCAGTATTTT. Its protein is CASSPSGGPGVVHTQYF. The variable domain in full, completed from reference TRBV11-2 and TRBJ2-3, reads EAGVAQSPRYKIIEKRQSVAFWCNPISGHATLYWYQQILGQGPKLLIQFQNNGVVDDSQLPKDRFSAERLKGVDSTLKIQPAKLEDSAVYLCASSPSGGPGVVHTQYFGPGTRLTVL.

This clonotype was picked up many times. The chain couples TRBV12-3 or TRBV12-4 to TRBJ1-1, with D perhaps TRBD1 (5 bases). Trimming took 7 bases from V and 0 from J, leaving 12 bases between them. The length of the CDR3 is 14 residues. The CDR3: CASTTDRLNTEAFF. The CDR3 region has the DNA TGTGCCAGCACCACCGACAGACTGAACACTGAAGCTTTCTTT.

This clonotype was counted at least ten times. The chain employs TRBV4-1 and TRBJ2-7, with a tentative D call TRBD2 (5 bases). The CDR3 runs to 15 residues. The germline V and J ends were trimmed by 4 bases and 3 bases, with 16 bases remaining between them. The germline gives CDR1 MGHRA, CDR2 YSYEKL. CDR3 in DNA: TGCGCCAGCAGCCGGACCTCGGACGGGAACTACGAGCAGTACGTC. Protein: CASSRTSDGNYEQYV.

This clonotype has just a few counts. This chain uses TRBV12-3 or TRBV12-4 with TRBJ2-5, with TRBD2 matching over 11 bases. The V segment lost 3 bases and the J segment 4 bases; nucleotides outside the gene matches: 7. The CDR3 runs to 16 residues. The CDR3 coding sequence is TGTGCCAGCAGTTTCCTAGCGGGAGGTGTTCGAGAGACCCAGTACTTC. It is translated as CASSFLAGGVRETQYF.

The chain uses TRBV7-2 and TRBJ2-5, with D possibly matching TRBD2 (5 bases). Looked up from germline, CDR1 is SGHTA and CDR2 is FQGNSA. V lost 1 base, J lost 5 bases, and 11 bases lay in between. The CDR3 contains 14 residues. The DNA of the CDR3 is TGTGCCAGCAGCTTAGTGGGAGCCCGGGAGACCCAGTACTTC. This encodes CASSLVGARETQYF.

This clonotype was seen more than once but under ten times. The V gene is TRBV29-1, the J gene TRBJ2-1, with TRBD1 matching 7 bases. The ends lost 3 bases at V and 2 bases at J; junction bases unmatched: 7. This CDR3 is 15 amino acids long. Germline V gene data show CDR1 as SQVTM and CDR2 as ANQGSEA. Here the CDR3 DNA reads TGCAGCGTTGAGGGAGACAGGGTCACCTACAATGAGCAGTTCTTC. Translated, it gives CSVEGDRVTYNEQFF.

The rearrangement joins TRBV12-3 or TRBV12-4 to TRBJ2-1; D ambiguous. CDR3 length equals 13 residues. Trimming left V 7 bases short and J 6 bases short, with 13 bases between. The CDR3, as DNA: TGTGCCAGCACCTTTCGACCACTCAATGAGCAGTTCTTC. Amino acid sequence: CASTFRPLNEQFF.

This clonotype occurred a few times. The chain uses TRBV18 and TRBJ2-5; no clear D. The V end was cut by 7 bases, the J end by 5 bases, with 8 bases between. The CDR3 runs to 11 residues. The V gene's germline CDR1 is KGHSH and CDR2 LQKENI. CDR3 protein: CASYLRETQYF. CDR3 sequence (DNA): TGTGCCAGCTACCTCAGGGAGACCCAGTACTTC.

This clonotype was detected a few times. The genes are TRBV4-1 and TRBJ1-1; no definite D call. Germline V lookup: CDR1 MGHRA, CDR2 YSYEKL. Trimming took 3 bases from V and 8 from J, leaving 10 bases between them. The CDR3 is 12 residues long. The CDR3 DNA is TGCGCCAGCAGCCAGACTCGGACCGAAGCTTTCTTT. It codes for CASSQTRTEAFF.